This T cell receptor beta chain was sequenced for a study of cytomegalovirus exposure and HLA in healthy donors. The germline gives CDR1 SGHTA, CDR2 FQGNSA. The V end lost 6 bases, the J end lost 0 bases, and 17 bases lay between the germline ends. The CDR3 runs to 16 residues. Vbeta (60) and Jbeta (13) primers were used in the PCR. Assay: immunoSEQ multiplex PCR; the TCRdb copy retains only in-frame clones and omits some. The sample yields 150,000 or so clones, roughly 72% seen once. Sequenced: PBMCs. The origin of this receptor is a man in his forties or fifties in good health and CMV-seronegative. The chain links TRBV7-2 to TRBJ1-2, with D unclear. The CDR3 region has the DNA TGTGCCAGCAGACCAACCGATTGGGAGGCTAACTATGGCTACACCTTC. Its protein product is CASRPTDWEANYGYTF.